These 8 T cell receptor beta chains were sequenced from one sample in a study of OX40 agonist ivuxolimab in advanced cancers. Libraries were prepared by immunoSEQ multiplex PCR; TCRdb keeps only in-frame clonotypes and omits some of them. Of roughly 77,000 clones in the sample, about 92% are singletons; the top ten hold 0.53%. Sequenced here: CD4+ or CD8+ T cells sorted from blood, sampled in a trial of the OX40 agonist ivuxolimab. The receptors come from an adult with an advanced solid tumor such as melanoma, head and neck, liver or kidney cancer.

The chain couples TRBV18 to TRBJ2-7, with D unclear. V dropped 2 bases and J dropped 2 bases, with 13 bases sitting between them. Germline V gives CDR1 KGHSH, CDR2 LQKENI. The CDR3 extends over 15 amino acids. The CDR3 here is CASSPSPQEAYEQYF. The DNA of the CDR3 is TGTGCCAGCTCACCAAGTCCGCAAGAAGCCTACGAGCAGTACTTC.

The sample holds one count of this clone. This chain links TRBV28 with TRBJ2-2; unclear D gene. In germline, CDR1 is MDHEN, CDR2 SYDVKM. CDR3 length equals 14 residues. The V end lost 5 bases, the J end lost 0 bases, and 7 bases lay between the germline ends. The CDR3 bases are TGTGCCAGCAGTGCCCGATCGAACACCGGGGAGCTGTTTTTT. It encodes CASSARSNTGELFF.

The chain uses TRBV7-2 and TRBJ1-6; D call uncertain. This CDR3 comprises 14 residues. Trimming cost V 1 base and J 4 bases, with 5 bases left between them. From germline, CDR1 is SGHTA and CDR2 FQGNSA. The CDR3 nucleotides are TGTGCCAGCAGCTTAGTAGATTATAATTCACCCCTCCACTTT. Its translation is CASSLVDYNSPLHF.

The genes are TRBV6-6 and TRBJ2-2; D not resolved. Germline CDR1 MNHNY, CDR2 SVGAGI (reference sequence). There are 15 residues in the CDR3. V gave up 3 bases and J gave up 3 bases, with 11 bases separating them. The CDR3 spells CASSYSNRHTGELFF. The CDR3 DNA is TGTGCCAGCAGTTATTCCAACCGACACACCGGGGAGCTGTTTTTT.

The chain uses TRBV9 and TRBJ2-7, with D perhaps matching TRBD2 (6 bases). Germline loops: CDR1 SGDLS, CDR2 YYNGEE. This CDR3 contains 15 residues. V lost 4 bases and J 7 bases, leaving 21 bases between the germline ends. The CDR3: CASSFRGTDLREQYF. Written as DNA, the CDR3 is TGTGCCAGCAGCTTCCGCGGGACGGACCTGCGGGAGCAGTACTTC. The variable domain in full, completed from reference TRBV9 and TRBJ2-7, reads DSGVTQTPKHLITATGQRVTLRCSPRSGDLSVYWYQQSLDQGLQFLIQYYNGEERAKGNILERFSAQQFPDLHSELNLSSLELGDSALYFCASSFRGTDLREQYFGPGTRLTVT.

This chain uses TRBV9 with TRBJ2-3, with D perhaps assigned TRBD1 or TRBD2 (5 bases each). CDR3 length equals 15 residues. Looked up from germline, CDR1 is SGDLS and CDR2 is YYNGEE. Trimming left V 0 bases short and J 8 bases short, with 16 bases between. The CDR3 region is CASSVDPGPSGTQYF. In DNA, the CDR3 is TGTGCCAGCAGCGTAGACCCGGGACCATCAGGTACGCAGTATTTT.

The V and J genes are TRBV6-5 and TRBJ2-4, with D possibly TRBD2 on 6 matching bases. Germline V gene data show CDR1 as MNHEY and CDR2 as SVGAGI. The CDR3 is 14 amino acids. With 5 bases removed from V and 9 bases from J, the gap between germline ends came to 17 bases. The CDR3 nucleotides read TGTGCCAGCAGTACGGGGACGGAGGGGAGCATTCAGTACTTC. This codes for CASSTGTEGSIQYF.

The V call is TRBV5-6, the J call TRBJ1-2; D gene ambiguous. The CDR3 totals 11 residues. The germline V gene has CDR1 SGHDT and CDR2 YYEEEE. Deletions cut 0 bases from V and 3 bases from J, with 0 bases between. CDR3 sequence reads: CASSLDYGYTF. In DNA form, the CDR3 reads TGTGCCAGCAGCTTGGACTATGGCTACACCTTC.